This entry is about one TCR beta chain. The data are from a study of OX40 agonist ivuxolimab in advanced cancers. This table comes from immunoSEQ multiplex PCR, and its TCRdb copy is limited to in-frame clones, with some not included. This sample has around 72,000 clones, with 80% to 85% found just once. The germline CDR1 and CDR2 sequences are KGHSH and LQKENI. CDR3 length: 13 residues. V was pared by 2 bases and J by 5 bases, with 10 bases between. This sequence joins TRBV18 and TRBJ2-7, with D tentatively TRBD2 (5 bases). The sequence derives from an adult with an advanced solid tumor such as melanoma, head and neck, liver or kidney cancer. This material consisted of CD4+ or CD8+ T cells sorted from blood, taken in a trial of the OX40 agonist ivuxolimab. The CDR3 region is CASSPGHGDEQYF. Written as DNA, the CDR3 is TGTGCCAGCTCACCAGGGCACGGGGACGAGCAGTACTTC.